This paragraph covers one T cell receptor beta chain sequence. These data come from a study of blood T cell repertoires in COVID-19. In the original workflow: For nucleated cells, counts were estimated from reference gene primer amplification. The method was immunoSEQ multiplex PCR; TCRdb's version includes in-frame clones alone and lacks a portion of them. V, J and clone size are taken as reported in that table, and D and trimming were inferred from the DNA itself. The top ten hold 0.65% to 1% of the sample, which has roughly 460,000 clones, over 85% seen once. V lost 4 bases, J lost 6 bases, and 8 bases stayed unmatched. Germline CDR1 and CDR2: SGHRS and YFSETQ. The CDR3 covers 14 residues.

This TCR came from a man aged 18 to 29 with COVID-19, enrolled during active disease. The sample taken for sequencing was peripheral blood. The chain has TRBV5-1 and TRBJ2-3; TRBD2 aligns across 7 bases. The CDR3 spells CASSRGGTTDTQYF. CDR3 coding DNA: TGCGCCAGCAGCAGAGGTGGGACTACGGATACGCAGTATTTT.